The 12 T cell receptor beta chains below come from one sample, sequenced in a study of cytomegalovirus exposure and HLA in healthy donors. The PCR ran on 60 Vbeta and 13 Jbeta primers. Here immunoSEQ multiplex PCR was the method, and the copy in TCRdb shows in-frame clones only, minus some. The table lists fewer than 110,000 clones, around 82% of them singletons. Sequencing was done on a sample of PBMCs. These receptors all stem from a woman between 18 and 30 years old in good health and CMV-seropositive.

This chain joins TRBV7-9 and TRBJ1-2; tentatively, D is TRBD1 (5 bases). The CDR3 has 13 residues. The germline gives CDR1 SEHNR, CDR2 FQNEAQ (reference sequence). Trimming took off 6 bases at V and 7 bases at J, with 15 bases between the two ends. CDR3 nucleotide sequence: TGTGCCAGCAGTTCAGGGATTTCCGCTGGCTACACCTTC. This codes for CASSSGISAGYTF.

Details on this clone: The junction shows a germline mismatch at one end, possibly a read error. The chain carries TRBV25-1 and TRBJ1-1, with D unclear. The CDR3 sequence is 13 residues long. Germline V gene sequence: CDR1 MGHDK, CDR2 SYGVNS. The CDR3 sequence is CASTEKRGTEAFF. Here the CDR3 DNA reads TGTGCCAGCACTGAAAAGAGAGGCACTGAAGCTTTCTTT.

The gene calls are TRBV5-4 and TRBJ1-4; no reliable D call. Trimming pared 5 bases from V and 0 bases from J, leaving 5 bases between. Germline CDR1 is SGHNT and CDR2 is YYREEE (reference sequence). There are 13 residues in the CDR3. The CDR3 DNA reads TGTGCCAGCAGATCGTCAACTAATGAAAAACTGTTTTTT. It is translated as CASRSSTNEKLFF.

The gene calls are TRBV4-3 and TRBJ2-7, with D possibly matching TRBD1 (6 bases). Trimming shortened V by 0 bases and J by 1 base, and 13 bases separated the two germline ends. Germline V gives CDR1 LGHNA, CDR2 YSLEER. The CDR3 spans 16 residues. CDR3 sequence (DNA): TGCGCCAGCAGCCAAGAATGGGGGACATTATCCTACGAGCAGTACTTC. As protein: CASSQEWGTLSYEQYF.

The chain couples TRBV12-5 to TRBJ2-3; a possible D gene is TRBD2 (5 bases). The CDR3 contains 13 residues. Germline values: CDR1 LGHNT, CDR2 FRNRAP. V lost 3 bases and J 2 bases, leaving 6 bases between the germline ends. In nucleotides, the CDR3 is TGTGCTAGTGGTTTCGGGAACACAGATACGCAGTATTTT. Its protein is CASGFGNTDTQYF. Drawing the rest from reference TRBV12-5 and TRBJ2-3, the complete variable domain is DARVTQTPRHKVTEMGQEVTMRCQPILGHNTVFWYRQTMMQGLELLAYFRNRAPLDDSGMPKDRFSAEMPDATLATLKIQPSEPRDSAVYFCASGFGNTDTQYFGPGTRLTVL.

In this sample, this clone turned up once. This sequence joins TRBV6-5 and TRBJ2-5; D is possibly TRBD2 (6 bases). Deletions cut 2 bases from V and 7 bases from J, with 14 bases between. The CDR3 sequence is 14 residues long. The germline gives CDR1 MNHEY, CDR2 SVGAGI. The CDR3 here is CASSYRAGTGTQYF. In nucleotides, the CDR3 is TGTGCCAGCAGTTACCGGGCGGGGACCGGGACCCAGTACTTC.

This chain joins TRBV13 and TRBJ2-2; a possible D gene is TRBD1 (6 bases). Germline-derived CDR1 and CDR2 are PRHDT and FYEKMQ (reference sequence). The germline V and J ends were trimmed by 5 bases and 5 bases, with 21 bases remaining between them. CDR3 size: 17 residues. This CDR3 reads CASSRYLGQGYTGELFF. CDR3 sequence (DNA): TGTGCCAGCAGCCGATATCTGGGGCAGGGGTATACCGGGGAGCTGTTTTTT.

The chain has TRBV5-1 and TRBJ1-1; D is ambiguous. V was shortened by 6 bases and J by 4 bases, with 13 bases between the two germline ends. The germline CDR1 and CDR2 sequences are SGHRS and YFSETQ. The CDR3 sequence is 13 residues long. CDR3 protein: CASKGDITTEAFF. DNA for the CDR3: TGCGCCAGCAAAGGAGATATTACCACTGAAGCTTTCTTT.

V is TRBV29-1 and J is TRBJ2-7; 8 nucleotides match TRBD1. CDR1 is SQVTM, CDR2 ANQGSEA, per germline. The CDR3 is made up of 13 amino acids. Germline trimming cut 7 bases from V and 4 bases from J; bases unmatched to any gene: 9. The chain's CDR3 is CSAQGALGYEQYF. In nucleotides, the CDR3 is TGCAGCGCTCAGGGGGCTCTGGGTTACGAGCAGTACTTC.

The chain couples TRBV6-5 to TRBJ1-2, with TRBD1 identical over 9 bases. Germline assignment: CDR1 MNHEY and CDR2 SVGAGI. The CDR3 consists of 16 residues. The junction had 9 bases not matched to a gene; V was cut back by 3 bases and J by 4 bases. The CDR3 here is CASSYVHGQGPYGYTF. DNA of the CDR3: TGTGCCAGCAGTTATGTACACGGACAGGGGCCCTATGGCTACACCTTC.

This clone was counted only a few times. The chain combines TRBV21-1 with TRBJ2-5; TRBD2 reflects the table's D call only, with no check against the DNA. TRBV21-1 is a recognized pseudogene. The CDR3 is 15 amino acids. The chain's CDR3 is CASSTFSGSQETQYF. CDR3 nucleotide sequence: TGTGCCAGCAGCACATTCTCCGGGTCTCAAGAGACCCAGTACTTC.

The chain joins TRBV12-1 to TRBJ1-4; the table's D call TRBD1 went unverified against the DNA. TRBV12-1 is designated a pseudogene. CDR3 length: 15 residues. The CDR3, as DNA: TGTGCCAGCAGCTTTGGGGCAGAGCTAAATGAAAAACTGTTTTTT. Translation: CASSFGAELNEKLFF.